This T cell receptor (beta chain) was recorded in a study of beta chain features in type 1 diabetes. Whole-study context: Sorted cells from all samples, numbering 100 million to 120 million, were examined.

Isolated RNA was reverse transcribed in full, so expressed TCRB transcripts were sequenced. Assay: immunoSEQ multiplex PCR; the TCRdb copy retains only in-frame clones and omits some. The data contain under 250,000 clones, roughly 14% of them singletons. Details on this clone: The antigen remains unidentified.

Findings of the study overall: Patients' naive, central memory and Treg TCRB repertoires seemed closer to one another than those of healthy donors. A potential PCR bias toward shorter templates would be equal in patient and control samples. Moderate but significant shortening of TCRB CDR3s was recorded in all four CD4+ subsets from Type 1 diabetes patients. VDJ junctions from patients with type 1 diabetes contained fewer insertions and more deletions.

The specimen sequenced was naive CD4+ T cells from blood. This sequence was found in a man aged 25-40 years with type 1 diabetes.

The chain's CDR3 is CASSAGQGYYTF. In nucleotides, the CDR3 is TGTGCCAGCAGCGCGGGACAGGGATACTACACCTTC. The chain uses TRBV7-9 and TRBJ1-2, with 9 bases matching TRBD1. This CDR3 spans 12 amino acids. The germline gives CDR1 SEHNR, CDR2 FQNEAQ (reference sequence). Trimming removed 5 bases from V and 10 bases from J; junction bases left unmatched: 5.